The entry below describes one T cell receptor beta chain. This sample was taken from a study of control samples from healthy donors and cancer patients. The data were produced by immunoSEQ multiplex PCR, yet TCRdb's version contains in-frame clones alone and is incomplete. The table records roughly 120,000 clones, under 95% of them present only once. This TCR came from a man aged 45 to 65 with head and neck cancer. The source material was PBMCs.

The CDR3 DNA reads TGTGCCAGCAGCTTCGGGACTAGTCAAGTAACCGCGGGGGAGCTGTTTTTT. Protein: CASSFGTSQVTAGELFF. The genes are TRBV5-5 and TRBJ2-2; 8 bases fit TRBD2. CDR3 size: 17 residues. J was trimmed by 8 bases and V by 2 bases; bases with no gene match: 14. Looked up from germline, CDR1 is SGHKS and CDR2 is YYEKEE (reference sequence).